This T cell receptor beta chain is drawn from a study of blood T cell repertoires in COVID-19. Whole-study context: Samples taken during acute and convalescent COVID-19 were collected in the United States, Italy and Spain. The cDNA or gDNA used as material had been derived from T cells, B-cell-depleted T cells, or PBMCs.

TCRdb keeps only in-frame clones here, not all; method: immunoSEQ multiplex PCR. The sample gives roughly 250,000 clones, around 86% of which show up once; around 11% is in the top ten. The V gene's germline CDR1 is GTSNPN and CDR2 SVGIG (reference sequence). V lost 0 bases, J lost 7 bases, and 15 bases lay in between. The length of the CDR3 is 14 residues. The source material was peripheral blood. The chain links TRBV30 to TRBJ1-2; maybe TRBD1 (6 bases). This receptor was taken from a woman aged 55-75 years with active or convalescent COVID-19. CDR3 in DNA: TGTGCCTGGAGTGTACCGGGGACATTGCTTGGCTACACCTTC. Translating gives CAWSVPGTLLGYTF. Drawing the rest from reference TRBV30 and TRBJ1-2, the complete variable domain is SQTIHQWPATLVQPVGSPLSLECTVEGTSNPNLYWYRQAAGRGLQLLFYSVGIGQISSEVPQNLSASRPQDRQFILSSKKLLLSDSGFYLCAWSVPGTLLGYTFGSGTRLTVV.